This T cell receptor (beta chain) was captured by sequencing in a study of blood T cells in healthy people across ages (dated by TCRdb to 2013 to 2016). Background for the entire study: In model experiments, roughly one uniquely barcoded TCR beta cDNA molecule per two T cells was captured by template switching. The study measured age-related changes in TCR beta repertoire diversity using deep sequencing normalized with unique cDNA molecular identifiers. Donors were grouped into four age groups: young (average approximately 15 years), middle-aged (about 38), aged (around 60) and long-lived (just over 80). To avoid experimental bias, donors of different ages were randomly spread across the sequencing lanes. For two donors (one aged 18 to 29 and one aged 80 or older), the study analyzed two additional independent replicas of 1 million unique cDNA reads from the same blood draw.

Systemically healthy Caucasian individuals from Russia, approximately 39 in total and aged roughly 6 to 90 years, were included as donors. Each donor gave 8 to 10 milliliters of peripheral blood, drawn into EDTA-treated Vacutainer tubes. Ficoll-Paque density-gradient centrifugation was used to isolate PBMCs, with at least 6 million obtained per sample. Trizol reagent was used to extract total RNA from PBMCs, with at least 5.5 micrograms per sample. The percentages of naive CD45RAhigh/CD27high T cells were determined by flow cytometry on a PBMC aliquot from every donor. The library was built by means of 5' RACE. A second PCR of about 6 to 11 cycles was performed with a sample-barcoded 5' primer and a J-beta primer mix. Each TCR beta cDNA molecule received a unique molecular identifier from a template-switch 5' adaptor carrying 12 random nucleotides. Each sample yielded at least 2.5 million CDR3-containing paired-end reads. First-strand cDNA synthesis was performed from all RNA using the Mint cDNA synthesis kit, with priming by a TRBC-specific oligonucleotide. All cDNA was treated with uracil-DNA glycosylase and then went through a first 18-cycle PCR with the universal primers M1SS and BC2_uni_R. As for how the authors treated the data: For normalization, 1 million high-quality reads, each with a distinct molecular identifier, were randomly selected from each sample. Instead of being binned into consensus sequences, reads with shared molecular identifiers were discarded. CDR3 identification, clonotype clustering and error correction used MiTCR with a Q25 quality threshold and the strictest error-elimination algorithm. A nonparametric unseen species model with Euler transformation was used to estimate a lower bound on total TCR beta diversity. TCRdb applied fastp at Q25 and MiXCR to the public reads, then kept only in-frame beta chains. Under each unique CDR3 protein, matching rows form one entry showing the most common genes and DNA. The V and J calls were determined by TCRdb, not by the authors. The sample table shows fewer than 2 million distinct CDR3 sequences, and about 39% are seen once. Together, the top ten hold roughly 23% of the sample.

This clonotype was seen a handful of times. Its antigen target is currently unknown. Base-call qualities are not available, and no considerably larger clone is one nucleotide away. The V and J ends are trimmed by 0 bases and 1 base, leaving 6 bases between them. The germline V gene yields SGHTA for CDR1 and FQGTGA for CDR2. The CDR3 has 14 amino acids, counting the end cysteine and phenylalanine. Just the 42-base CDR3 DNA is kept, in frame starting at base 1. Broad study findings and their caveats: Bulk unsorted PBMC profiling prevented conclusive comparison of naive and antigen-experienced compartments. The long-lived group showed more naive CD4+ T cells, fewer expanded clones and increased TCR diversity than the aged group, suggesting age selection. As age increased, observed TCR beta diversity per million T cells dropped in a roughly linear way, and a significant reduction was already evident by age about 40. Observed TCR beta diversity correlated strongly with the percentage of naive T cells measured by flow cytometry. Total diversity estimates from one million sequenced T cells were considered lower bounds and underestimates. The CMV infection status of donors was not known, potentially confounding age-related changes in expanded clonotypes.

The specimen sequenced was blood. The receptor chain draws on TRBV7-3 and TRBJ1-2; the D gene cannot be resolved reliably. This sequence was found in a human donor in good health. The DNA sequence reads TGTGCCAGCAGCTTAACTCCCAATAACTATGGCTACACCTTC. It translates as CASSLTPNNYGYTF.